This T cell receptor (beta chain) derives from a study of blood T cell repertoires in COVID-19. The V gene's germline CDR1 is LGHNT and CDR2 FRNRAP. V lost 6 bases and J lost 6, with 11 bases in between. The CDR3 is 12 amino acids. TCRdb keeps only in-frame clones here, not all; method: immunoSEQ multiplex PCR. The sample shows 300,000 to 400,000 clones, about 90% of them seen only once. The source of this sequence is a man aged 30 to 39 who had recovered from COVID-19. The rearrangement links TRBV12-5 to TRBJ1-2; D gene ambiguous. Sequenced: PBMCs or T cells enriched from blood (not recorded which). The CDR3 sequence is CASGFETHGYTF. The CDR3, as DNA: TGTGCTAGTGGATTTGAGACACATGGCTACACCTTC. Complete variable domain (other parts from reference TRBV12-5 and TRBJ1-2): DARVTQTPRHKVTEMGQEVTMRCQPILGHNTVFWYRQTMMQGLELLAYFRNRAPLDDSGMPKDRFSAEMPDATLATLKIQPSEPRDSAVYFCASGFETHGYTFGSGTRLTVV.